These 25 T cell receptor beta chains share one sample of origin, sequenced in a study of blood T cell repertoires in COVID-19. The assay was immunoSEQ multiplex PCR, and TCRdb's table has in-frame clones only and misses some. Among around 230,000 clones, approximately 78% were seen once, and the ten largest hold nearly 9.5%. What was sequenced was PBMCs or T cells enriched from blood (not recorded which). The receptors derive from a man aged 35-49 years who had recovered from COVID-19.

The chain combines TRBV6-5 with TRBJ2-7; 8 nucleotides line up with TRBD1. CDR3 length: 14 amino acids. Germline V gene lookup returns CDR1 MNHEY and CDR2 SVGAGI. The V gene end was trimmed by 5 bases and the J gene end by 2 bases; junction bases not matched to a gene: 5. The DNA for the CDR3 is TGTGCCAGCAGTCCAAGGGACAGGCCCTACGAGCAGTACTTC. Residues: CASSPRDRPYEQYF.

V gene TRBV19 combines with J gene TRBJ2-5, with 12 bases matching TRBD2. The V segment lost 5 bases and the J segment 0 bases; nucleotides outside the gene matches: 7. The CDR3 extends over 17 amino acids. CDR1 LNHDA and CDR2 SQIVND come from the germline V gene (reference sequence). DNA of the CDR3: TGTGCCAGTAGTCCCCCTAGCGGGAGGGCCCACCAAGAGACCCAGTACTTC. It encodes CASSPPSGRAHQETQYF.

The chain uses TRBV10-2 and TRBJ1-1, with 9 bases matching TRBD1. The germline gives CDR1 WSHSY, CDR2 SAAADI. This CDR3 contains 17 residues. J lost 0 bases, V lost 4 bases, and 9 bases had no gene match. CDR3 DNA: TGCGCCAGCAGTGGGGGACAGGGCTTGGGACTGAACACTGAAGCTTTCTTT. Encoded protein: CASSGGQGLGLNTEAFF.

The chain employs TRBV3-1 (or the pseudogene TRBV3-2) and TRBJ1-2; D is ambiguous. The CDR3 length is 16 residues. V was trimmed by 7 bases and J by 2 bases, leaving 20 bases between them. Germline V lookup: CDR1 LGHDT, CDR2 YNNKEL (reference sequence). The CDR3 coding sequence is TGTGCCAGCACCTCAAGACTGGAAGGTCCCAACTATGGCTACACCTTC. Translated, it gives CASTSRLEGPNYGYTF.

Points on this clone: The junction differs from germline at one of its ends, possibly a read error. The chain links TRBV3-1 (or the pseudogene TRBV3-2) to TRBJ1-3, with TRBD1 as a possible D gene (6 bases). The CDR3 consists of 15 residues. Germline V lookup: CDR1 LGHDT, CDR2 YNNKEL (reference sequence). This CDR3 reads CASTQGGGAGNTIYF. The CDR3 DNA follows: TGTGCCAGCACCCAAGGAGGGGGGGCTGGAAACACCATATATTTT.

This sequence joins TRBV30 and TRBJ2-3; TRBD1 might be the D (6 bases). The V and J ends lost 4 bases and 4 bases respectively, with 24 bases between them. CDR3 length: 17 residues. CDR1 GTSNPN and CDR2 SVGIG come from the germline V gene (reference sequence). CDR3 nucleotide sequence: TGTGCCTGGAACCCCATCCGGACAGCAGGTCGAGCAGATACGCAGTATTTT. It translates to CAWNPIRTAGRADTQYF. The entire variable domain, with the rest obtained from reference TRBV30 and TRBJ2-3, is as follows: SQTIHQWPATLVQPVGSPLSLECTVEGTSNPNLYWYRQAAGRGLQLLFYSVGIGQISSEVPQNLSASRPQDRQFILSSKKLLLSDSGFYLCAWNPIRTAGRADTQYFGPGTRLTVL.

The V gene is TRBV25-1, the J gene TRBJ1-4, with a weak D call TRBD1 (6 bases). The CDR3 length is 15 residues. Germline CDR1 and CDR2: MGHDK and SYGVNS. V was shortened by 3 bases and J by 6 bases, with 14 bases between the two germline ends. The CDR3 DNA sequence: TGTGCCAGCAGTGACCCCGGGACACAGGATGAAAAACTGTTTTTT. Translated: CASSDPGTQDEKLFF.

Many counts were recorded for this clone. The J gene is TRBJ2-1, the V gene TRBV7-9, with 8 bases that match TRBD2. From germline, CDR1 is SEHNR and CDR2 FQNEAQ (reference sequence). The CDR3 totals 16 residues. J gave up 0 bases and V 4 bases, and 5 bases lay outside the gene matches. The CDR3 bases are TGTGCCAGCAGCTCCGCCACTAGCGGCTCCTACAATGAGCAGTTCTTC. Its translation: CASSSATSGSYNEQFF.

The CDR3 protein is CASGLGDGQISNQPQHF. The DNA of the CDR3 is TGTGCTAGTGGTTTGGGGGATGGACAGATTAGCAATCAGCCCCAGCATTTT. This chain joins TRBV12-5 and TRBJ1-5; D is perhaps TRBD1 (6 bases). Deletions cut 1 base from V and 0 bases from J, with 13 bases between. The V gene's germline CDR1 is LGHNT and CDR2 FRNRAP. The CDR3 length is 17 residues. Using reference TRBV12-5 and TRBJ1-5 for the parts outside the CDR3, the full variable domain is DARVTQTPRHKVTEMGQEVTMRCQPILGHNTVFWYRQTMMQGLELLAYFRNRAPLDDSGMPKDRFSAEMPDATLATLKIQPSEPRDSAVYFCASGLGDGQISNQPQHFGDGTRLSIL.

This clone was found once. The chain carries TRBV5-1 and TRBJ1-1, with unresolved D. The CDR3 is made up of 14 amino acids. V dropped 4 bases and J dropped 3 bases, with 13 bases sitting between them. Germline V CDR1 and CDR2: SGHRS, YFSETQ. CDR3 in DNA: TGCGCCAGCAGCCCTGGAAGAGGAGACACTGAAGCTTTCTTT. It codes for CASSPGRGDTEAFF.

This clone was detected only a few times. This chain uses TRBV3-1 (or the pseudogene TRBV3-2) with TRBJ1-6, with TRBD1 identical over 9 bases. Trimming removed 4 bases from V and 0 bases from J; junction bases left unmatched: 4. The germline gives CDR1 LGHDT, CDR2 YNNKEL (reference sequence). The CDR3 has 17 residues. CDR3 in DNA: TGTGCCAGCAGCCTCGGGACAGGGAGCTCCTATAATTCACCCCTCCACTTT. Translation: CASSLGTGSSYNSPLHF.

The rearrangement links TRBV5-1 to TRBJ1-2, with D possibly being TRBD1 (5 bases). The CDR3 is made up of 13 amino acids. Germline CDR1 is SGHRS and CDR2 is YFSETQ. The V and J ends lost 3 bases and 4 bases respectively, with 10 bases between them. DNA for the CDR3: TGCGCCAGCAGCTCAGGGCTTGCCTATGGCTACACCTTC. Translation gives CASSSGLAYGYTF.

The genes are TRBV5-4 and TRBJ1-2, with 8 positions matching TRBD1. The germline CDR1 and CDR2 sequences are SGHNT and YYREEE (reference sequence). The CDR3 extends over 14 amino acids. V shed 1 base, J shed 8 bases, and the junction held 7 bases outside the gene matches. The CDR3 spells CASSLYQGAGGYTF. The CDR3 DNA reads as TGTGCCAGCAGCTTGTACCAGGGGGCTGGAGGCTACACCTTC.

The chain employs TRBV27 and TRBJ1-3, with D hard to call. V was pared by 6 bases and J by 4 bases, with 13 bases between. The germline gives CDR1 MNHEY, CDR2 SMNVEV (reference sequence). The CDR3 totals 14 residues. The CDR3 sequence: CASSRGGKGNTIYF. For the CDR3, the DNA is TGTGCCAGCAGCCGAGGCGGGAAGGGAAACACCATATATTTT.

The rearrangement joins TRBV5-1 to TRBJ1-5, with D possibly TRBD1 on 5 matching bases. This CDR3 is 15 amino acids long. Deletions cut 1 base from V and 3 bases from J, with 11 bases between. The germline V gene encodes CDR1 SGHRS and CDR2 YFSETQ. The CDR3 loop is CASSLRGLANQPQHF. The CDR3 coding sequence is TGCGCCAGCAGCTTGAGGGGCCTCGCCAATCAGCCCCAGCATTTT.

The chain links TRBV7-8 to TRBJ1-1; TRBD1 aligns across 9 bases. The V gene end was trimmed by 6 bases and the J gene end by 6 bases; junction bases not matched to a gene: 8. The CDR3 sequence is 14 residues long. Germline-derived CDR1 and CDR2 are SGHVS and FQNEAQ. The CDR3 loop reads CASRGDRESAEAFF. CDR3 in DNA: TGTGCCAGCAGGGGGGACAGGGAGAGCGCTGAAGCTTTCTTT.

The V call is TRBV27, the J call TRBJ1-1; 8 bases map to TRBD1. J was trimmed by 1 base and V by 4 bases; bases with no gene match: 5. Germline CDR1 MNHEY, CDR2 SMNVEV (reference sequence). This CDR3 is built from 15 residues. The CDR3 here is CASSSMTGANTEAFF. CDR3 DNA sequence: TGTGCCAGCAGTTCAATGACAGGGGCGAACACTGAAGCTTTCTTT.

The V and J genes are TRBV7-9 and TRBJ2-3, with D possibly TRBD1 on 6 matching bases. V was shortened by 2 bases and J by 6 bases, with 9 bases between the two germline ends. Per germline, CDR1 SEHNR and CDR2 FQNEAQ (reference sequence). This CDR3 comprises 13 residues. CDR3 bases: TGTGCCAGCAGCTTACATACAGGGGATACGCAGTATTTT. Amino acid sequence: CASSLHTGDTQYF.

This clone occurred once. This chain joins TRBV12-3 or TRBV12-4 and TRBJ1-6, with 8 bases identical to TRBD1. V gave up 3 bases and J gave up 11 bases; unmatched junction bases: 3. The CDR3 loop spans 13 amino acids. CDR3 DNA sequence: TGTGCCAGCAGTTTTCAGGGGGCAACACCCCTCCACTTT. It is translated as CASSFQGATPLHF.

The chain uses TRBV5-1 and TRBJ1-1, with 8 bases that match TRBD1. Germline trimming cut 4 bases from V and 1 base from J; bases unmatched to any gene: 3. The CDR3 runs to 14 residues. Germline V gene data show CDR1 as SGHRS and CDR2 as YFSETQ. CDR3 DNA sequence: TGCGCCAGCAGCATACAGGGGGGGAACACTGAAGCTTTCTTT. Translation gives CASSIQGGNTEAFF. The full variable domain, in which reference TRBV5-1 and TRBJ1-1 provide the parts outside the CDR3, is KAGVTQTPRYLIKTRGQQVTLSCSPISGHRSVSWYQQTPGQGLQFLFEYFSETQRNKGNFPGRFSGRQFSNSRSEMNVSTLELGDSALYLCASSIQGGNTEAFFGQGTRLTVV.

J is TRBJ1-1 and V is TRBV29-1; possibly TRBD1 for D (5 bases). CDR3 length equals 14 residues. V was clipped by 4 bases and J by 4 bases, with 16 bases between them. Looked up from germline, CDR1 is SQVTM and CDR2 is ANQGSEA. Here the CDR3 reads CSVGHGAKVTEAFF. CDR3 nucleotide sequence: TGCAGCGTTGGTCATGGGGCGAAGGTCACTGAAGCTTTCTTT.

The DNA of the CDR3 is TGTGCCAGCAGCTTAGATTGGCAGGGATTTCGAGAGACCCAGTACTTC. This gives the protein CASSLDWQGFRETQYF. The chain recombines TRBV11-2 with TRBJ2-5; D possibly corresponds to TRBD1 (5 bases). Germline CDR1 and CDR2: SGHAT and FQNNGV. V lost 0 bases, J lost 4 bases, and 15 bases lay in between. This CDR3 is built from 16 residues.

The chain combines TRBV7-2 with TRBJ2-1; 8 positions match TRBD2. Per the germline V gene, CDR1 is SGHTA and CDR2 is FQGNSA. The CDR3 covers 12 residues. With 5 bases clipped from V and 10 bases from J, the junction kept 4 bases outside the gene matches. The CDR3: CASSARTSEQFF. CDR3 coding DNA: TGTGCCAGCAGCGCCAGGACTAGCGAGCAGTTCTTC.

This clone was detected once. This chain links TRBV4-1 with TRBJ1-5; D unclear. Germline V gene data show CDR1 as MGHRA and CDR2 as YSYEKL. This CDR3 comprises 15 residues. The ends were cut back, 2 bases at V and 1 base at J, with 9 bases in the middle. CDR3 DNA sequence: TGCGCCAGCAGCCAATTAGCACTGAGCAATCAGCCCCAGCATTTT. Residues: CASSQLALSNQPQHF.

This clone is a singleton in its sample. V and J are TRBV2 and TRBJ1-1; D might be TRBD1 (5 bases). The CDR3 loop spans 15 amino acids. Trimming took off 4 bases at V and 0 bases at J, with 12 bases between the two ends. Per the germline V gene, CDR1 is SNHLY and CDR2 is FYNNEI. The CDR3 sequence: CASSVQGIMNTEAFF. CDR3 nucleotide sequence: TGTGCCAGCAGTGTCCAGGGAATCATGAACACTGAAGCTTTCTTT. Full variable domain (missing parts from reference TRBV2 and TRBJ1-1): EPEVTQTPSHQVTQMGQEVILRCVPISNHLYFYWYRQILGQKVEFLVSFYNNEISEKSEIFDDQFSVERPDGSNFTLKIRSTKLEDSAMYFCASSVQGIMNTEAFFGQGTRLTVV.